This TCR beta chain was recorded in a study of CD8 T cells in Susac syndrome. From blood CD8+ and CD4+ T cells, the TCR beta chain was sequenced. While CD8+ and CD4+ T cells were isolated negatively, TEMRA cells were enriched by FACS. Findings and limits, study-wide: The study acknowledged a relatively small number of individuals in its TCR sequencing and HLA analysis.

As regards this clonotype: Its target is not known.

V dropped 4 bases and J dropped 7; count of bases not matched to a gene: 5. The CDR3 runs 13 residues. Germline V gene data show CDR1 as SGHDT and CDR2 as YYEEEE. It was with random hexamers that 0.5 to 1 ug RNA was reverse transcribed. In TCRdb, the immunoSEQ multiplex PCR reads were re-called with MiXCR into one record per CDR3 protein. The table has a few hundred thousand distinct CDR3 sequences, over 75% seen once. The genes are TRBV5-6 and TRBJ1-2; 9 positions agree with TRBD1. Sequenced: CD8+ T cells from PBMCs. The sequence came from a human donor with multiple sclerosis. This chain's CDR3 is CASSPGQGAGYTF. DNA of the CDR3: TGTGCCAGCAGCCCGGGACAGGGTGCTGGCTACACCTTC. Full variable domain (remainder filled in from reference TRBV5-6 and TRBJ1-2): DAGVTQSPTHLIKTRGQQVTLRCSPKSGHDTVSWYQQALGQGPQFIFQYYEEEERQRGNFPDRFSGHQFPNYSSELNVNALLLGDSALYLCASSPGQGAGYTFGSGTRLTVV.